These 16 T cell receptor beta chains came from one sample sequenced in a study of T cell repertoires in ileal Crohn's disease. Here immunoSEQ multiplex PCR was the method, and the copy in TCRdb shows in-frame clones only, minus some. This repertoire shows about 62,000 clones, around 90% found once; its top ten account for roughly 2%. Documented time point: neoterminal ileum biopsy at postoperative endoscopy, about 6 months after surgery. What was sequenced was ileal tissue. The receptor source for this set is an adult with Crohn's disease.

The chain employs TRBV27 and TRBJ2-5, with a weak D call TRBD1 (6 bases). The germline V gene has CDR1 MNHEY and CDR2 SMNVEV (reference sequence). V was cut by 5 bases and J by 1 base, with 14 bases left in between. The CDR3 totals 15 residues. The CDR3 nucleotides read TGTGCCAGCAGTCTCTCCGGCAGGGGCCAAGAGACCCAGTACTTC. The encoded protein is CASSLSGRGQETQYF.

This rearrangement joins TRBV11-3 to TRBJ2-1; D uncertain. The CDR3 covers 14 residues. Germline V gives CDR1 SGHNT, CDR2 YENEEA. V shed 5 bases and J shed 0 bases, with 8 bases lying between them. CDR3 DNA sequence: TGTGCCAGCAGCCCAAGGAGCTCCTACAATGAGCAGTTCTTC. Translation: CASSPRSSYNEQFF.

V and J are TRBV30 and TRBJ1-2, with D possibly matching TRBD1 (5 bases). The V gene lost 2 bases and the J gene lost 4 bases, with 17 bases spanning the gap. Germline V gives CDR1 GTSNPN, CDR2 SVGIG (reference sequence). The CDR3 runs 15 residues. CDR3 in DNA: TGTGCCTGGAGTTGGTATCAACGACAGCGCTATGGCTACACCTTC. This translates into CAWSWYQRQRYGYTF.

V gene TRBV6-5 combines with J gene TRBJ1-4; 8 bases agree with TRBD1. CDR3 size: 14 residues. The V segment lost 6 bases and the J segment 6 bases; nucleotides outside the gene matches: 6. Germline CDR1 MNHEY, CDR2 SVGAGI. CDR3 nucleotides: TGTGCCAGCAGGACAGGGGAGTATTATGAAAAACTGTTTTTT. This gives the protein CASRTGEYYEKLFF.

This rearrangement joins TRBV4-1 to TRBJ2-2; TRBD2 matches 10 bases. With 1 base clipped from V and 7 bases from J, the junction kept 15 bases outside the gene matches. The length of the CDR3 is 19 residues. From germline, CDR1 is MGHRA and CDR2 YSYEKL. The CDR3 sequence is CASSQGASGGLAEVGELFF. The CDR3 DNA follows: TGCGCCAGCAGCCAAGGGGCTAGCGGGGGCCTCGCGGAGGTCGGGGAGCTGTTTTTT.

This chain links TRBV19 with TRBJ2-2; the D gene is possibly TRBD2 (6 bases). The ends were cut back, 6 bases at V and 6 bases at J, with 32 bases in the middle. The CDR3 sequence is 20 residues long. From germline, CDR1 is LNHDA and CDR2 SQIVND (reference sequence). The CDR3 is CASRGVSGDHFVGAPGELFF. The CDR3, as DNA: TGTGCCAGTAGAGGCGTCTCGGGGGACCACTTTGTCGGCGCCCCCGGGGAGCTGTTTTTT.

CDR3 bases: TGTGCCAGCAGCTCCCAGGGTTCGGGCACCGGGGAGCTGTTTTTT. Protein product: CASSSQGSGTGELFF. J is TRBJ2-2 and V is TRBV7-7; D perhaps matches TRBD1 (5 bases). Germline-derived CDR1 and CDR2 are SSHAT and FNYEAQ (reference sequence). The V end was cut by 4 bases, the J end by 4 bases, with 13 bases between. The CDR3 extends over 15 amino acids.

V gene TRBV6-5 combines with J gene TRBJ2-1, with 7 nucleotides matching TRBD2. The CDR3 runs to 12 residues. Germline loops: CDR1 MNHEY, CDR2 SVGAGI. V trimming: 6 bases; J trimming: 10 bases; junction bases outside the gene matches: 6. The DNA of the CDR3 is TGTGCCAGCAGCCCACTCGGGGGGGAGCAGTTCTTC. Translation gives CASSPLGGEQFF.

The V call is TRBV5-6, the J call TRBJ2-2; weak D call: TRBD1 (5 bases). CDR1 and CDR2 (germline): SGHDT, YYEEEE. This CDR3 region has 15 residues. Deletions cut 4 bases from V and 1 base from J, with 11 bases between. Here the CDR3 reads CASSGIRGNTGELFF. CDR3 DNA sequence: TGTGCCAGCAGCGGAATTAGGGGGAACACCGGGGAGCTGTTTTTT. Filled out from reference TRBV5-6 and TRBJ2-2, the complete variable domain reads DAGVTQSPTHLIKTRGQQVTLRCSPKSGHDTVSWYQQALGQGPQFIFQYYEEEERQRGNFPDRFSGHQFPNYSSELNVNALLLGDSALYLCASSGIRGNTGELFFGEGSRLTVL.

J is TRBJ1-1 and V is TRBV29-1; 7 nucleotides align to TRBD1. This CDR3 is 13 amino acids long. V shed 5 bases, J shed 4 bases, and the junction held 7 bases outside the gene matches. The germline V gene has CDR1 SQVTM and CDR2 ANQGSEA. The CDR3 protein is CSVLDRVGTEAFF. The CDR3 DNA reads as TGCAGCGTTCTAGACAGGGTAGGCACTGAAGCTTTCTTT.

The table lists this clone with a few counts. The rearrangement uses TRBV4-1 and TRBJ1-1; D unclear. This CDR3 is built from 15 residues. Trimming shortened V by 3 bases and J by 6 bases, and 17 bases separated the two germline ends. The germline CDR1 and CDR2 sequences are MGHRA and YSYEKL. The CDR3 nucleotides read TGCGCCAGCAGCCAGATCGTCGGGGAAGGCGCTGAAGCTTTCTTT. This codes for CASSQIVGEGAEAFF.

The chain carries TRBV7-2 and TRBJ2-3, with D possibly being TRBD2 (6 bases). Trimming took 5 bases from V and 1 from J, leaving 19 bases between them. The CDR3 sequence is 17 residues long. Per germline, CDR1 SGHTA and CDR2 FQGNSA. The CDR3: CASSLVAGYRGTDTQYF. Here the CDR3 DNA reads TGTGCCAGCAGCCTAGTGGCGGGGTATCGGGGCACAGATACGCAGTATTTT.

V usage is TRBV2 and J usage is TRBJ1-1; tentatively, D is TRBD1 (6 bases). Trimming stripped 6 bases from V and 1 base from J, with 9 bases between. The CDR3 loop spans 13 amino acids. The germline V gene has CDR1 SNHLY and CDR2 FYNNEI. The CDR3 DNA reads TGTGCCAGCAGCCAGACAGGGAACACTGAAGCTTTCTTT. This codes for CASSQTGNTEAFF. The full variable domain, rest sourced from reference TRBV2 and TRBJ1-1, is EPEVTQTPSHQVTQMGQEVILRCVPISNHLYFYWYRQILGQKVEFLVSFYNNEISEKSEIFDDQFSVERPDGSNFTLKIRSTKLEDSAMYFCASSQTGNTEAFFGQGTRLTVV.

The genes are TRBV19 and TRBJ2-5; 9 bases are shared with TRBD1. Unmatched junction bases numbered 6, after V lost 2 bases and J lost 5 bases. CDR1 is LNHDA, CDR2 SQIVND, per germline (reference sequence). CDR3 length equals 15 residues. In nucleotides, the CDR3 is TGTGCCAGTAGTATATTGGGACAGGGAACGGAGACCCAGTACTTC. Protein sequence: CASSILGQGTETQYF.

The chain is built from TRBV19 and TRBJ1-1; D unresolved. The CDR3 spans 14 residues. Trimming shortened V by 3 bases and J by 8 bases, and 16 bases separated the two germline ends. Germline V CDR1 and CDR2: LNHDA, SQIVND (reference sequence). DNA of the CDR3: TGTGCCAGTAGTATTGCCAGGTTAAATCCGGAAGCTTTCTTT. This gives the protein CASSIARLNPEAFF.

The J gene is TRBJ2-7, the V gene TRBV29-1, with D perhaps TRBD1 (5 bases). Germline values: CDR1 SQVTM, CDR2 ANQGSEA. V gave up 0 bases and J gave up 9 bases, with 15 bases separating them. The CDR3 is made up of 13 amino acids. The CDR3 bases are TGCAGCGTTGAAGATCAGGGCATAGGCGGGCAGTACTTC. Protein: CSVEDQGIGGQYF.